What follows describes a single TCR beta chain. Other DNA sequences in the same sample also yield this CDR3. This sample is drawn from a study of shared clonotypes between healthy human individuals. Source study methods: Filtering differed since immunoSEQ provided only junctions, with no quality scores. Some clones are missing from TCRdb's copy, which holds only in-frame ones; the method was immunoSEQ multiplex PCR. V and J calls and clone size come straight from that table; D and trimming were deduced from the DNA. In the table there are millions of clones, around nine tenths of which are singletons. Per germline, CDR1 SGHTA and CDR2 FQGNSA. The length of the CDR3 is 14 residues. Trimming removed 0 bases from V and 1 base from J, with 7 bases in between.

The V gene is TRBV7-2, the J gene TRBJ2-7, with a possible D match to TRBD2 (6 bases). The receptor was derived from a man aged 18 to 30 in good health. The specimen sequenced was naive CD4+ T cells sorted from blood. The sample's subset: CD45RA+ positively selected. The CDR3 is CASSLARGSYEQYF. DNA of the CDR3: TGTGCCAGCAGCTTAGCGCGGGGATCCTACGAGCAGTACTTC.